This record looks at one TCR beta chain sequence and its context. The antigen is not known. This record comes from a study of OX40 agonist ivuxolimab in advanced cancers. Background on the study: The patients received agonistic anti-OX40 (CD134) antibody ivuxolimab. Of mixed ages from 23 to 79 and averaging about 65 years, the group was about 86% male. Partial responses were recorded for three patients, including one with hepatocellular carcinoma and two with cutaneous melanoma. Study-wide findings and caveats: Not determined was the antigen specificity of the expanded peripheral T cells.

Clones were read by immunoSEQ multiplex PCR, and TCRdb kept only the in-frame ones, dropping some. The table has 40,000 to 55,000 clones, around four fifths seen once. The V end lost 3 bases, the J end lost 3 bases, and 9 bases lay between the germline ends. Germline V gene sequence: CDR1 SGHDN, CDR2 FVKESK. The CDR3 extends over 13 amino acids. The chain carries TRBV14 and TRBJ2-7; D is unresolved. The sample consisted of CD4+ or CD8+ T cells sorted from blood, taken in a trial of the OX40 agonist ivuxolimab. The TCR was taken from an adult with an advanced solid tumor such as melanoma, head and neck, liver or kidney cancer. The CDR3 coding sequence is TGTGCCAGCAGCCATTACGACATCTACGAGCAGTACTTC. Protein: CASSHYDIYEQYF.